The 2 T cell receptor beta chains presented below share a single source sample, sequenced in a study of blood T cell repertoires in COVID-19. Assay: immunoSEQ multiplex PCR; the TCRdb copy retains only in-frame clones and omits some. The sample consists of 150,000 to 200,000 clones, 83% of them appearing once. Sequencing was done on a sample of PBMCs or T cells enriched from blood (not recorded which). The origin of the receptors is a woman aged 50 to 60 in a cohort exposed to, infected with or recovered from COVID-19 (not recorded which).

Here the CDR3 reads CSVRLAGVDEQFF. DNA for the CDR3: TGCAGCGTACGACTAGCGGGAGTTGATGAGCAGTTCTTC. This chain connects TRBV29-1 to TRBJ2-1, with 12 positions matching TRBD2. After removal of 6 bases from V and 8 bases from J, the junction contained 5 bases not matched to a gene. Per germline, CDR1 SQVTM and CDR2 ANQGSEA. This CDR3 comprises 13 residues.

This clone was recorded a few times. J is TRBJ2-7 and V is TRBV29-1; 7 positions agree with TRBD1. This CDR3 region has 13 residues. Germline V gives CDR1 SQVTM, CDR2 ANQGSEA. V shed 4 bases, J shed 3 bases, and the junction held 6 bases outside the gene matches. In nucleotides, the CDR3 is TGCAGCGTTGGCCCTGCAGGGGGCTACGAGCAGTACTTC. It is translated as CSVGPAGGYEQYF.